This TCR beta chain emerged from a study of control samples from healthy donors and cancer patients. Here immunoSEQ multiplex PCR was the method, and the copy in TCRdb shows in-frame clones only, minus some. The sample shows 150,000 or so clones, over 85% of them seen only once. This CDR3 is 14 amino acids long. CDR1 MNHEY and CDR2 SMNVEV come from the germline V gene (reference sequence). Between the trimmed V and J ends, which lost 5 bases and 1 base, there was a span of 11 bases. The receptor was isolated from a middle-aged man in good health. V and J are TRBV27 and TRBJ2-5; no clear D. The sample taken for sequencing was blood. CDR3 DNA: TGTGCCAGCAGTCCCTCTTGGCTCCAAGAGACCCAGTACTTC. This encodes CASSPSWLQETQYF.